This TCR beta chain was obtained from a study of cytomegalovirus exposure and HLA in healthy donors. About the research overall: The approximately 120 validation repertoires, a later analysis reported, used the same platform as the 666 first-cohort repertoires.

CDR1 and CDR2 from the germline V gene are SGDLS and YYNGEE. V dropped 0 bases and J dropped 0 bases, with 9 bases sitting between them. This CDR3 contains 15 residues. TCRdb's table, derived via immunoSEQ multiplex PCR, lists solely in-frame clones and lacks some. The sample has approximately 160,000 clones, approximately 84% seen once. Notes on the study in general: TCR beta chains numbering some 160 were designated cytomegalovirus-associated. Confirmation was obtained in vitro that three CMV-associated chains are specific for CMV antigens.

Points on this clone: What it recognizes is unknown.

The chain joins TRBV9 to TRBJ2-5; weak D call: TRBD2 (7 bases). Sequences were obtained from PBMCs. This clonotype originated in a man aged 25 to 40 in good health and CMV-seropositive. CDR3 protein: CASSVAGGNQETQYF. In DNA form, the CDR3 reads TGTGCCAGCAGCGTAGCGGGGGGCAACCAAGAGACCCAGTACTTC. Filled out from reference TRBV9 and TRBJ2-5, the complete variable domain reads DSGVTQTPKHLITATGQRVTLRCSPRSGDLSVYWYQQSLDQGLQFLIQYYNGEERAKGNILERFSAQQFPDLHSELNLSSLELGDSALYFCASSVAGGNQETQYFGPGTRLLVL.